Presented here are 32 T cell receptor beta chains from one specimen sequenced in a study of blood T cell repertoires in COVID-19. Profiling relied on immunoSEQ multiplex PCR, and the TCRdb table lists in-frame clones only, not all of them. The data contain about 140,000 clones, over 80% of them singletons. The sequenced sample was peripheral blood. These receptors were collected from a man under 40 with COVID-19, enrolled during active disease.

There are a few counts of this clone. This chain uses TRBV11-2 with TRBJ1-5; D not resolved. Trimming removed 3 bases at V and 5 bases at J, with 11 bases between. The CDR3 sequence is 14 residues long. Germline CDR1 and CDR2: SGHAT and FQNNGV. In nucleotides, the CDR3 is TGTGCCAGCAGCTTGGAGGGTACTCATCAGCCCCAGCATTTT. This gives the protein CASSLEGTHQPQHF.

V gene TRBV10-3 combines with J gene TRBJ1-1, with a tentative D call TRBD1 (5 bases). The germline CDR1 and CDR2 sequences are ENHRY and SYGVKD. The CDR3 length is 14 residues. V shed 2 bases and J shed 4 bases, with 11 bases lying between them. CDR3 region: CAISEGGSVTEAFF. The CDR3 DNA reads TGTGCCATCAGTGAGGGGGGGTCGGTCACTGAAGCTTTCTTT.

The chain recombines TRBV5-5 with TRBJ2-7; D is possibly TRBD1 (6 bases). The germline V gene encodes CDR1 SGHKS and CDR2 YYEKEE (reference sequence). The V end lost 4 bases, the J end lost 9 bases, and 20 bases lay between the germline ends. The length of the CDR3 is 14 residues. The CDR3, as DNA: TGTGCCAGCAGCCCACAGGGATCTATTCGCCGGCAGTACTTC. It translates to CASSPQGSIRRQYF.

CDR3 sequence: CASSPRTGNYGYTF. The CDR3 DNA reads as TGTGCCAGCAGCCCAAGAACAGGGAACTATGGCTACACCTTC. The chain uses TRBV3-1 (or the pseudogene TRBV3-2) and TRBJ1-2; perhaps TRBD1 as D (6 bases). This CDR3 is 14 amino acids long. The germline gives CDR1 LGHDT, CDR2 YNNKEL (reference sequence). Trimming pared 4 bases from V and 2 bases from J, leaving 11 bases between.

The rearrangement uses TRBV28 and TRBJ2-2; tentatively, D is TRBD1 (6 bases). V shed 2 bases and J shed 4 bases, with 14 bases lying between them. CDR1 is MDHEN and CDR2 is SYDVKM in the germline V gene. This CDR3 comprises 16 residues. The CDR3, as DNA: TGTGCCAGCAGTTTAATACAGGGTGTAGCCACCGGGGAGCTGTTTTTT. Translated: CASSLIQGVATGELFF.

The chain carries TRBV19 and TRBJ1-2; D perhaps matches TRBD1 (6 bases). The CDR3 consists of 15 residues. V was pared by 7 bases and J by 2 bases, with 17 bases between. Germline CDR1 is LNHDA and CDR2 is SQIVND (reference sequence). The CDR3 protein is CASTFGKQGNYGYTF. Written as DNA, the CDR3 is TGTGCCAGTACTTTTGGGAAACAGGGAAACTATGGCTACACCTTC. Full variable domain (missing parts from reference TRBV19 and TRBJ1-2): DGGITQSPKYLFRKEGQNVTLSCEQNLNHDAMYWYRQDPGQGLRLIYYSQIVNDFQKGDIAEGYSVSREKKESFPLTVTSAQKNPTAFYLCASTFGKQGNYGYTFGSGTRLTVV.

V is TRBV29-1 and J is TRBJ2-7; TRBD1 matches 8 bases. V was clipped by 7 bases and J by 1 base; unmatched bases: 6. CDR1 is SQVTM and CDR2 is ANQGSEA in the germline V gene. The CDR3 has 13 amino acids. The CDR3 region has the DNA TGCAGCGCCTGGACAGGGACGTCCTACGAGCAGTACTTC. Translated, it gives CSAWTGTSYEQYF.

The chain carries TRBV19 and TRBJ2-5; 11 positions match TRBD2. The germline CDR1 and CDR2 sequences are LNHDA and SQIVND (reference sequence). Trimming took 3 bases from V and 5 from J; bases not matched to a gene: 5. This CDR3 is built from 15 residues. CDR3 loop: CASSMRTSGLETQYF. As DNA, the CDR3 is TGTGCCAGTAGTATGAGGACTAGCGGGTTGGAGACCCAGTACTTC.

In this sample, this clone turned up once. The rearrangement links TRBV29-1 to TRBJ1-1, with unresolved D. This CDR3 spans 13 amino acids. The V gene's germline CDR1 is SQVTM and CDR2 ANQGSEA. With 0 bases removed from V and 1 base from J, the gap between germline ends came to 6 bases. The CDR3 DNA is TGCAGCGTTGAAGAATCCGGGAACACTGAAGCTTTCTTT. As protein: CSVEESGNTEAFF. Using reference TRBV29-1 and TRBJ1-1 for the parts outside the CDR3, the full variable domain is SAVISQKPSRDICQRGTSLTIQCQVDSQVTMMFWYRQQPGQSLTLIATANQGSEATYESGFVIDKFPISRPNLTFSTLTVSNMSPEDSSIYLCSVEESGNTEAFFGQGTRLTVV.

This clone was counted once. This chain uses TRBV5-1 with TRBJ2-3, with TRBD2 matching over 8 bases. CDR3 length: 16 residues. Per the germline V gene, CDR1 is SGHRS and CDR2 is YFSETQ. Losses at the gene ends were 3 bases for V and 1 base for J; bases not matched to a gene: 7. CDR3 DNA sequence: TGCGCCAGCAGCTCGGGACTAGTGGGCGGCACAGATACGCAGTATTTT. This translates into CASSSGLVGGTDTQYF.

The chain recombines TRBV6-2 or TRBV6-3 with TRBJ1-2; weak D call: TRBD1 (6 bases). CDR1 MNHEY and CDR2 SVGEGT come from the germline V gene. This CDR3 region has 15 residues. V was pared by 0 bases and J by 6 bases, with 14 bases between. The CDR3 loop is CASSYSMRGANGYTF. CDR3 nucleotide sequence: TGTGCCAGCAGTTACTCGATGCGGGGGGCGAATGGCTACACCTTC.

This chain uses TRBV28 with TRBJ2-1, with 9 bases that match TRBD2. The germline CDR1 and CDR2 sequences are MDHEN and SYDVKM. Trimming took 4 bases from V and 6 from J; bases not matched to a gene: 4. This CDR3 is 14 amino acids long. The CDR3 region is CASSWREGFNEQFF. The DNA of the CDR3 is TGTGCCAGCAGTTGGCGGGAGGGGTTCAATGAGCAGTTCTTC.

The chain joins TRBV21-1 to TRBJ2-5; TRBD2 is the table's D call and was not checked against the DNA. TRBV21-1 is recorded as a pseudogene. The CDR3 extends over 14 amino acids. CDR3 sequence (DNA): TGTGCCAGCGGGGAGAGAAGCCATCAAGAGACCCAGTACTTC. This gives the protein CASGERSHQETQYF.

The genes are TRBV28 and TRBJ2-7; a possible D gene is TRBD1 (5 bases). The CDR3 spans 14 residues. Trimming removed 7 bases from V and 2 bases from J, with 15 bases in between. The germline V gene encodes CDR1 MDHEN and CDR2 SYDVKM. This CDR3 reads CASNGLTDPYEQYF. The CDR3 region has the DNA TGTGCCAGCAACGGGCTGACAGACCCCTACGAGCAGTACTTC.

The chain employs TRBV30 and TRBJ1-1; tentatively, D is TRBD1 (6 bases). V was pared by 2 bases and J by 3 bases, with 16 bases between. The CDR3 runs to 15 residues. The germline V gene has CDR1 GTSNPN and CDR2 SVGIG (reference sequence). The CDR3 loop reads CAWSLTGLRYTEAFF. The CDR3 DNA follows: TGTGCCTGGAGTTTAACAGGGCTTCGTTACACTGAAGCTTTCTTT.

This chain joins TRBV29-1 and TRBJ2-5, with TRBD2 matching over 7 bases. Germline V CDR1 and CDR2: SQVTM, ANQGSEA. The CDR3 is 13 amino acids. With 5 bases clipped from V and 7 bases from J, the junction kept 10 bases outside the gene matches. CDR3 in DNA: TGCAGCGTTAAGCTAGCGGTCCACGGGACCCAGTACTTC. It codes for CSVKLAVHGTQYF. Supplemented by reference TRBV29-1 and TRBJ2-5, the full variable domain reads SAVISQKPSRDICQRGTSLTIQCQVDSQVTMMFWYRQQPGQSLTLIATANQGSEATYESGFVIDKFPISRPNLTFSTLTVSNMSPEDSSIYLCSVKLAVHGTQYFGPGTRLLVL.

In its sample, this clone was seen once. The chain employs TRBV27 and TRBJ2-3; TRBD1 matches 9 bases. Germline CDR1 reads MNHEY; CDR2 reads SMNVEV (reference sequence). V lost 3 bases to trimming and J lost 2 bases; unmatched junction nucleotides: 6. The CDR3 is 16 residues long. The CDR3 protein is CASSFIGQGHTDTQYF. The CDR3 coding sequence is TGTGCCAGCAGTTTTATTGGACAGGGGCACACAGATACGCAGTATTTT.

The rearrangement links TRBV5-4 to TRBJ2-4; 10 bases map to TRBD1. The CDR3 loop spans 15 amino acids. Germline V gene sequence: CDR1 SGHNT, CDR2 YYREEE (reference sequence). V shed 2 bases, J shed 7 bases, and the junction held 6 bases outside the gene matches. The CDR3 is CASSFPGQGPNIQYF. The DNA for the CDR3 is TGTGCCAGCAGCTTCCCGGGACAGGGGCCCAACATTCAGTACTTC.

Comments on this clone: Other DNA sequences in the same sample also yield this CDR3. The chain recombines TRBV15 with TRBJ1-1, with D uncertain. Trimming took 0 bases from V and 1 from J, leaving 6 bases between them. The CDR3 has 14 amino acids. In germline, CDR1 is LNHNV, CDR2 YYDKDF (reference sequence). As DNA, the CDR3 is TGTGCCACCAGCAGAGATCGAGGGAACACTGAAGCTTTCTTT. It is translated as CATSRDRGNTEAFF.

This chain joins TRBV2 and TRBJ1-5; D unclear. Trimming removed 6 bases at V and 5 bases at J, with 11 bases between. CDR3 length: 13 residues. The germline CDR1 and CDR2 sequences are SNHLY and FYNNEI. The CDR3 DNA is TGTGCCAGCAGCCCTGAGGTTGATCAGCCCCAGCATTTT. It translates to CASSPEVDQPQHF.

This chain connects TRBV7-3 to TRBJ2-1, with TRBD2 matching over 7 bases. The CDR3 contains 18 residues. The V and J ends lost 3 bases and 0 bases, in that order; junction bases with no gene match: 11. Germline V gene lookup returns CDR1 SGHTA and CDR2 FQGTGA. The CDR3 region has the DNA TGTGCCAGCAGCTTCCGAGCTCTAGCGGCTAGCTCCTACAATGAGCAGTTCTTC. Its translation is CASSFRALAASSYNEQFF.

The chain employs TRBV27 and TRBJ2-3, with 7 positions matching TRBD2. CDR3 length: 14 residues. Germline loops: CDR1 MNHEY, CDR2 SMNVEV (reference sequence). V gave up 3 bases and J gave up 0 bases; unmatched junction bases: 0. CDR3 sequence (DNA): TGTGCCAGCAGTTTGCGGGAGAGCACAGATACGCAGTATTTT. Residues: CASSLRESTDTQYF.

The gene calls are TRBV4-1 and TRBJ1-6; D is undetermined. Germline V CDR1 and CDR2: MGHRA, YSYEKL. Trimming took 1 base from V and 0 from J, leaving 4 bases between them. The CDR3 runs to 15 residues. CDR3 amino acids: CASSQGSSYNSPLHF. The DNA of the CDR3 is TGCGCCAGCAGCCAAGGGAGCTCCTATAATTCACCCCTCCACTTT.

This chain connects TRBV24-1 to TRBJ1-5; 9 bases match TRBD1. The CDR3 spans 18 residues. The V gene's germline CDR1 is KGHDR and CDR2 SFDVKD. V lost 3 bases to trimming and J lost 1 base; unmatched junction nucleotides: 9. For the CDR3, the DNA is TGTGCCACCAGTGATACCCGGGACAGGGCCGGGAGCAATCAGCCCCAGCATTTT. It is translated as CATSDTRDRAGSNQPQHF.

The chain uses TRBV27 and TRBJ1-5; unclear D gene. The CDR3 contains 15 residues. CDR1 is MNHEY and CDR2 is SMNVEV in the germline V gene (reference sequence). Trimming removed 3 bases at V and 1 base at J, with 10 bases between. The CDR3 DNA follows: TGTGCCAGCAGTTTTCGGTCGGGAAGCAATCAGCCCCAGCATTTT. Its translation is CASSFRSGSNQPQHF.

The chain uses TRBV28 and TRBJ2-5, with 9 bases aligning to TRBD2. The germline V gene encodes CDR1 MDHEN and CDR2 SYDVKM. Losses at the gene ends were 3 bases for V and 5 bases for J; bases not matched to a gene: 4. There are 14 residues in the CDR3. CDR3 in amino acids: CASSFRAGGETQYF. The CDR3 DNA is TGTGCCAGCAGTTTTCGGGCGGGAGGGGAGACCCAGTACTTC.

The chain carries TRBV5-6 and TRBJ1-2, with D tentatively TRBD1 (6 bases). With 5 bases removed from V and 8 bases from J, the gap between germline ends came to 16 bases. In germline, CDR1 is SGHDT, CDR2 YYEEEE. The CDR3 totals 13 residues. The CDR3 reads CASRTQGFYGYTF. CDR3 bases: TGTGCCAGCAGAACACAGGGTTTCTACGGCTACACCTTC.

The rearrangement links TRBV19 to TRBJ2-6, with 8 bases aligning to TRBD1. The V segment lost 3 bases and the J segment 4 bases; nucleotides outside the gene matches: 11. The CDR3 sequence is 18 residues long. CDR1 and CDR2 (germline): LNHDA, SQIVND (reference sequence). CDR3 in amino acids: CASSIRQGASPGANVLTF. CDR3 nucleotide sequence: TGTGCCAGTAGTATTAGGCAGGGGGCCTCACCCGGGGCCAACGTCCTGACTTTC.

The sample holds one count of this clone. The chain employs TRBV3-1 (or the pseudogene TRBV3-2) and TRBJ1-1; D remains ambiguous. Germline CDR1 LGHDT, CDR2 YNNKEL (reference sequence). V was pared by 4 bases and J by 4 bases, with 10 bases between. The CDR3 has 13 residues. The CDR3: CASSRNSGTEAFF. The CDR3 DNA reads as TGTGCCAGCAGCCGAAACAGCGGCACTGAAGCTTTCTTT.

V gene TRBV6-6 combines with J gene TRBJ1-2; D is possibly TRBD1 (6 bases). CDR1 is MNHNY, CDR2 SVGAGI, per germline (reference sequence). Trimming shortened V by 4 bases and J by 0 bases, and 15 bases separated the two germline ends. The CDR3 sequence is 16 residues long. The CDR3, as DNA: TGTGCCAGCAGTTCCCCGGGACAAAAAGCTAACTATGGCTACACCTTC. Encoded protein: CASSSPGQKANYGYTF.

The V gene is TRBV30, the J gene TRBJ1-1; D may be TRBD1 (6 bases). Germline V gives CDR1 GTSNPN, CDR2 SVGIG (reference sequence). V lost 2 bases, J lost 2 bases, and 15 bases lay in between. The CDR3 extends over 15 amino acids. The CDR3 DNA is TGTGCCTGGAGTTACCCTTACAGGGATAACACTGAAGCTTTCTTT. It translates to CAWSYPYRDNTEAFF.

The chain has TRBV2 and TRBJ1-1; D uncertain. The CDR3 runs to 14 residues. Trimming removed 2 bases at V and 1 base at J, with 8 bases between. Germline V CDR1 and CDR2: SNHLY, FYNNEI. CDR3 residues: CASSERSRNTEAFF. The DNA of the CDR3 is TGTGCCAGCAGTGAAAGATCTAGGAACACTGAAGCTTTCTTT. Variable domain in full (rest from reference TRBV2 and TRBJ1-1): EPEVTQTPSHQVTQMGQEVILRCVPISNHLYFYWYRQILGQKVEFLVSFYNNEISEKSEIFDDQFSVERPDGSNFTLKIRSTKLEDSAMYFCASSERSRNTEAFFGQGTRLTVV.